The following is a TCR beta chain sequence with its context. Using immunoSEQ multiplex PCR, the repertoire was profiled, and TCRdb retains in-frame clones only, with some absent. The sample holds around 230,000 clones; 75% to 90% are singletons and the top ten take 3% to 4.5%. These data originate in a study of blood T cell repertoires in COVID-19. Looked up from germline, CDR1 is SGHDT and CDR2 is YYEEEE. This CDR3 spans 18 amino acids. Trimming at V came to 0 bases and at J to 5 bases, leaving 14 bases not matched to a gene. The TCR originated in a woman aged 35 to 49 with acute COVID-19. The J gene is TRBJ2-7, the V gene TRBV5-6; 10 bases fit TRBD1. Sequencing was performed on PBMCs or T cells enriched from blood (not recorded which). This CDR3 reads CASSLVNPFRDRGHEQYF. The CDR3 DNA reads as TGTGCCAGCAGCTTGGTAAACCCATTCCGGGACAGGGGCCACGAGCAGTACTTC. The entire variable domain, with the rest obtained from reference TRBV5-6 and TRBJ2-7, is as follows: DAGVTQSPTHLIKTRGQQVTLRCSPKSGHDTVSWYQQALGQGPQFIFQYYEEEERQRGNFPDRFSGHQFPNYSSELNVNALLLGDSALYLCASSLVNPFRDRGHEQYFGPGTRLTVT.